This TCR beta chain was sequenced for a study of control samples from healthy donors and cancer patients. The assay was immunoSEQ multiplex PCR, and TCRdb's table has in-frame clones only and misses some. This table has 45,000 to 60,000 clones, approximately 94% appearing once. Trimming at V came to 4 bases and at J to 7 bases, leaving 8 bases not matched to a gene. Per germline, CDR1 SGHKS and CDR2 YYEKEE (reference sequence). This CDR3 region has 13 residues. Material: PBMCs. The source of this sequence is a man aged 25-40 years with colorectal cancer. The chain links TRBV5-5 to TRBJ2-7; 7 bases fit TRBD1. The CDR3 DNA reads TGTGCCAGCAGCACCGGGACAGTGGGGGAGCAGTACTTC. Encoded protein: CASSTGTVGEQYF.